The 18 T cell receptor beta chains given below trace back to one sample, sequenced in a study of cytomegalovirus exposure and HLA in healthy donors. The PCR was carried out with 60 Vbeta primers and 13 Jbeta primers. TCRdb keeps only in-frame clones here, not all; method: immunoSEQ multiplex PCR. The sample records 180,000 or so clones, 82% being singletons. Sequencing was carried out using PBMCs. The receptor set was obtained from a man between 40 and 49 years old in good health and CMV-seronegative.

This rearrangement joins TRBV14 to TRBJ1-3; the D is unclear. Deletions cut 4 bases from V and 5 bases from J, with 9 bases between. Germline assignment: CDR1 SGHDN and CDR2 FVKESK. The CDR3 covers 13 residues. CDR3 amino acids: CASSPTWRNTIYF. CDR3 DNA: TGTGCCAGCAGCCCGACTTGGAGAAACACCATATATTTT.

The J gene is TRBJ1-2, the V gene TRBV19; 9 bases are shared with TRBD1. In germline, CDR1 is LNHDA, CDR2 SQIVND (reference sequence). CDR3 length: 16 residues. J was trimmed by 6 bases and V by 7 bases; bases with no gene match: 15. For the CDR3, the DNA is TGTGCCAGTACCTCTTCCCCGGGACAGGGAGGGCATGGCTACACCTTC. Residues: CASTSSPGQGGHGYTF.

In nucleotides, the CDR3 is TGTGCCAGCAGTTATCCAGGGGACTATGGCTACACCTTC. Amino acids: CASSYPGDYGYTF. V gene TRBV6-5 combines with J gene TRBJ1-2, with a possible D match to TRBD1 (6 bases). The CDR3 loop spans 13 amino acids. Deletions cut 3 bases from V and 3 bases from J, with 8 bases between. CDR1 and CDR2 (germline): MNHEY, SVGAGI.

The CDR3 is CASRADDYEQYF. The CDR3 DNA reads TGTGCCAGCAGGGCCGATGACTACGAGCAGTACTTC. The rearrangement uses TRBV2 and TRBJ2-7; D uncertain. Germline CDR1 SNHLY, CDR2 FYNNEI. V lost 6 bases to trimming and J lost 3 bases, with 9 bases between them. The CDR3 contains 12 residues.

This clone showed up just once. CDR3 protein: CASSIWTSGIYEQYF. Here the CDR3 DNA reads TGTGCCAGCAGTATCTGGACTAGCGGGATCTACGAGCAGTACTTC. The chain carries TRBV6-5 and TRBJ2-5; 12 positions match TRBD2. The J call may be mistaken, given a closer DNA end match to TRBJ2-7. The CDR3 consists of 15 residues. The germline V gene encodes CDR1 MNHEY and CDR2 SVGAGI.

The chain combines TRBV2 with TRBJ1-6; D possibly corresponds to TRBD1 (6 bases). The CDR3 runs 13 residues. Germline CDR1 and CDR2: SNHLY and FYNNEI. V gave up 6 bases and J gave up 10 bases, with 13 bases separating them. The CDR3 DNA reads TGTGCCAGCAGCACAGGGTTTCCATCACCCCTCCACTTT. This encodes CASSTGFPSPLHF.

This clone has just a few counts. The rearrangement joins TRBV6-5 to TRBJ2-2; 11 bases match TRBD2. Germline V gives CDR1 MNHEY, CDR2 SVGAGI. This CDR3 has 16 residues. After removal of 0 bases from V and 7 bases from J, the junction contained 4 bases not matched to a gene. In DNA form, the CDR3 reads TGTGCCAGCAGTTACTCGAGACTAGCGGGGATCGGGGAGCTGTTTTTT. Encoded protein: CASSYSRLAGIGELFF.

Here the CDR3 reads CASSGLNGADTQYF. The CDR3 DNA reads TGTGCCAGCAGTGGATTAAACGGGGCAGATACGCAGTATTTT. The chain recombines TRBV28 with TRBJ2-3, with D maybe TRBD2 (5 bases). The germline V and J ends were trimmed by 5 bases and 4 bases, with 13 bases remaining between them. Germline values: CDR1 MDHEN, CDR2 SYDVKM. The CDR3 has 14 residues.

The rearrangement uses TRBV7-2 and TRBJ1-3; 12 bases align to TRBD1. Germline trimming cut 2 bases from V and 2 bases from J; bases unmatched to any gene: 10. The CDR3 length is 19 residues. Per the germline V gene, CDR1 is SGHTA and CDR2 is FQGNSA. DNA for the CDR3: TGTGCCAGCAGCTTAATGTCATCTGGGACAGGGGGCGCTGGAAACACCATATATTTT. The encoded protein is CASSLMSSGTGGAGNTIYF.

The V gene is TRBV9, the J gene TRBJ2-5, with 15 bases matching TRBD2. J gave up 5 bases and V 3 bases, and 14 bases lay outside the gene matches. This CDR3 contains 19 residues. The V gene's germline CDR1 is SGDLS and CDR2 YYNGEE. The CDR3, as DNA: TGTGCCAGCAGCGCCAGCCCAGGACTAGCGGGGGGGCGAGGGGAGACCCAGTACTTC. Protein sequence: CASSASPGLAGGRGETQYF.

The rearrangement joins TRBV5-1 to TRBJ2-1; weak D call: TRBD2 (6 bases). CDR1 SGHRS and CDR2 YFSETQ come from the germline V gene. V lost 5 bases to trimming and J lost 10 bases, with 16 bases between them. CDR3 length: 13 amino acids. CDR3 protein: CASSQRRRDEQFF. CDR3 bases: TGCGCCAGCAGTCAAAGGAGGAGGGACGAGCAGTTCTTC. Based on the CDR3 plus reference TRBV5-1 and TRBJ2-1, the full variable domain is KAGVTQTPRYLIKTRGQQVTLSCSPISGHRSVSWYQQTPGQGLQFLFEYFSETQRNKGNFPGRFSGRQFSNSRSEMNVSTLELGDSALYLCASSQRRRDEQFFGPGTRLTVL.

V and J are TRBV6-1 and TRBJ2-7; D remains unclear. CDR1 and CDR2 (germline): MNHNS, SASEGT. V was pared by 0 bases and J by 6 bases, with 12 bases between. This CDR3 is 14 amino acids long. CDR3 in amino acids: CASSEAMRGAEQYF. The DNA for the CDR3 is TGTGCCAGCAGTGAAGCGATGCGTGGTGCCGAGCAGTACTTC.

V usage is TRBV18 and J usage is TRBJ1-3; TRBD1 matches 7 bases. The CDR3 is made up of 14 amino acids. The germline V gene has CDR1 KGHSH and CDR2 LQKENI. V gave up 3 bases and J gave up 4 bases; unmatched junction bases: 3. The CDR3 protein is CASSPLDRGNTIYF. In DNA, the CDR3 is TGTGCCAGCTCACCCTTGGACAGGGGAAACACCATATATTTT.

This clone was observed a few times. The CDR3 sequence is CASSFGQNTGELFF. In nucleotides, the CDR3 is TGTGCCAGCAGCTTCGGACAGAACACCGGGGAGCTGTTTTTT. The chain is built from TRBV7-9 and TRBJ2-2; D possibly corresponds to TRBD1 (5 bases). The ends were cut back, 3 bases at V and 1 base at J, with 6 bases in the middle. Germline CDR1 SEHNR, CDR2 FQNEAQ (reference sequence). The CDR3 runs to 14 residues.

This chain joins TRBV5-1 and TRBJ1-1, with D perhaps matching TRBD1 (5 bases). V was trimmed by 0 bases and J by 8 bases, leaving 11 bases between them. CDR3 length equals 13 residues. Germline loops: CDR1 SGHRS, CDR2 YFSETQ. CDR3 sequence reads: CASSLEGLGEAFF. CDR3 coding DNA: TGCGCCAGCAGCTTGGAGGGACTGGGGGAAGCTTTCTTT. Full variable domain (missing parts from reference TRBV5-1 and TRBJ1-1): KAGVTQTPRYLIKTRGQQVTLSCSPISGHRSVSWYQQTPGQGLQFLFEYFSETQRNKGNFPGRFSGRQFSNSRSEMNVSTLELGDSALYLCASSLEGLGEAFFGQGTRLTVV.

A single count supports this clone. The rearrangement joins TRBV5-5 to TRBJ1-5; D ambiguous. The CDR3 loop spans 14 amino acids. The germline V gene has CDR1 SGHKS and CDR2 YYEKEE (reference sequence). V shed 0 bases and J shed 5 bases, with 9 bases lying between them. The CDR3 DNA is TGTGCCAGCAGCTTGGCAATACGGGATCAGCCCCAGCATTTT. Protein: CASSLAIRDQPQHF.

The CDR3 loop reads CASSSLDRVHYGYTF. The CDR3 DNA is TGTGCCAGCAGTTCTCTGGACAGGGTCCACTATGGCTACACCTTC. The chain combines TRBV6-5 with TRBJ1-2; TRBD1 matches 8 bases. There are 15 residues in the CDR3. From germline, CDR1 is MNHEY and CDR2 SVGAGI. V lost 4 bases, J lost 3 bases, and 7 bases stayed unmatched.

This sequence joins TRBV6-1 and TRBJ2-2; 10 bases fit TRBD1. J was trimmed by 5 bases and V by 3 bases; bases with no gene match: 6. Germline lookup yields CDR1 MNHNS and CDR2 SASEGT. This CDR3 is 16 amino acids long. In DNA form, the CDR3 reads TGTGCCAGCAGTGATCGTGGACAGGGGGGAACCGGGGAGCTGTTTTTT. Translation: CASSDRGQGGTGELFF.